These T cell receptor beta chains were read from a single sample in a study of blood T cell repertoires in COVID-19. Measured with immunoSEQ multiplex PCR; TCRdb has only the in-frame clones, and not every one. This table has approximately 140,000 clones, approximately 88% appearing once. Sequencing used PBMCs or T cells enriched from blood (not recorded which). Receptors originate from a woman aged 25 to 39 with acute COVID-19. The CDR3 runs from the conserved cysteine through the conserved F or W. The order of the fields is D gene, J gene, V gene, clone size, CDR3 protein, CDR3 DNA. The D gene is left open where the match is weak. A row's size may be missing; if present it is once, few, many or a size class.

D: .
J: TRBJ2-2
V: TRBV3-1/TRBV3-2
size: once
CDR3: CASSKREGTGELFF
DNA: TGTGCCAGCAGCAAAAGAGAGGGCACCGGGGAGCTGTTTTTT

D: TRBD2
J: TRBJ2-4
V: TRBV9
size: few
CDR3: CASSPSGSKNIQYF
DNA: TGTGCCAGCAGTCCTAGCGGGAGCAAAAACATTCAGTACTTC

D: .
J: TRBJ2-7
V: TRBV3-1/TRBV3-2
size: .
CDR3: CASSQASYEQYF
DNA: TGTGCCAGCAGCCAAGCATCCTACGAGCAGTACTTC

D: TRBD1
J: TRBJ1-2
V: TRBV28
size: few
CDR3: CASSGQVDYGYTF
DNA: TGTGCCAGCAGTGGACAGGTGGACTATGGCTACACCTTC

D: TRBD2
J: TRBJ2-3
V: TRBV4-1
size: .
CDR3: CASSLPAGTSGRAGPDTQYF
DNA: TGCGCCAGCAGCCTACCCGCTGGGACTAGCGGGAGGGCCGGGCCAGATACGCAGTATTTT

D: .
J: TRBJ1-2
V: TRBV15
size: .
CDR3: CATSRDAAAVGRYGYTF
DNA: TGTGCCACCAGCAGAGATGCCGCGGCAGTCGGCCGATATGGCTACACCTTC

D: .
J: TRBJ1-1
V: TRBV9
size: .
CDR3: CASSVALAGKAFF
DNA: TGTGCCAGCAGCGTAGCTTTGGCAGGGAAGGCTTTCTTT

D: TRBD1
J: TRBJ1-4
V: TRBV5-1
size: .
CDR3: CASSPQGATNEKLFF
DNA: TGCGCCAGCAGCCCTCAGGGGGCAACTAATGAAAAACTGTTTTTT

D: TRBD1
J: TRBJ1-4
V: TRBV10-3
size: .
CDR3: CAISDRVQGAEKLFF
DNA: TGTGCCATCAGTGATAGAGTGCAGGGGGCTGAAAAACTGTTTTTT

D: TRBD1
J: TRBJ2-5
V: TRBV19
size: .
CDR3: CASSDRGLETQYF
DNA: TGTGCCAGTAGTGACAGGGGGTTGGAGACCCAGTACTTC

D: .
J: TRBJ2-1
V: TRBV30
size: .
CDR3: CAWSVPTGEQFF
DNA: TGTGCCTGGAGTGTCCCTACGGGGGAGCAGTTCTTC

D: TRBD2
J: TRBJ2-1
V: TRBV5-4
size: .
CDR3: CASSGGTSAEQFF
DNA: TGTGCCAGCAGCGGGGGGACTAGCGCTGAGCAGTTCTTC

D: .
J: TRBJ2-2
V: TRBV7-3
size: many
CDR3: CASSLIIGNTGELFF
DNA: TGTGCCAGCAGCCTAATAATCGGGAACACCGGGGAGCTGTTTTTT

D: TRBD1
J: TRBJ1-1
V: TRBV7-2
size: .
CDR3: CASSLTSTPTGGMNTEAFF
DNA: TGTGCCAGCAGCTTAACCTCAACCCCTACAGGGGGCATGAACACTGAAGCTTTCTTT

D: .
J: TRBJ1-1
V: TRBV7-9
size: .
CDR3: CASSPSGAEGTEAFF
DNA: TGTGCCAGCAGCCCCTCAGGCGCGGAGGGGACTGAAGCTTTCTTT

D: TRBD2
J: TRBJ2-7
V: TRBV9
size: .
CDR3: CASAEGLAHYEQYF
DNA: TGTGCCAGCGCGGAGGGACTAGCGCACTACGAGCAGTACTTC

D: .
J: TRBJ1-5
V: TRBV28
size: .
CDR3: CASSLGQGIISSRPQHF
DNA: TGTGCCAGCAGTTTAGGGCAGGGGATCATAAGTTCACGGCCCCAGCATTTT

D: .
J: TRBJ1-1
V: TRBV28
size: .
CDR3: CASSAQGEAFF
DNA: TGTGCCAGCAGTGCCCAGGGGGAAGCTTTCTTT

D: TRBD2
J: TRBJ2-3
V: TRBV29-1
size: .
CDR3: CSVSTTSGSTDTQYF
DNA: TGCAGCGTTTCAACAACTAGCGGGAGCACAGATACGCAGTATTTT

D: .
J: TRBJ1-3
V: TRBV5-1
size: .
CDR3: CASSLVGRGAENTIYF
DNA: TGCGCCAGCAGCTTGGTAGGCAGGGGAGCGGAAAACACCATATATTTT

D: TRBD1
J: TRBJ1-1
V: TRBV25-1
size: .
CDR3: CASTLMDRIEAFF
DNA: TGTGCCAGCACCCTCATGGACAGGATTGAAGCTTTCTTT

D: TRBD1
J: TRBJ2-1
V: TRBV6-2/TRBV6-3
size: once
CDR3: CASSYETRRDREFF
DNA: TGTGCCAGCAGTTACGAAACCAGACGGGACAGGGAGTTCTTC

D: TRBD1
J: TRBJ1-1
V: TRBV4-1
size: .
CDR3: CASSHPDRVTEAFF
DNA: TGCGCCAGCAGCCACCCAGACAGGGTCACTGAAGCTTTCTTT

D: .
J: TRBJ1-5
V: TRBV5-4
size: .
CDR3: CASSRGGGNQPQHF
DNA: TGTGCCAGCAGCCGGGGTGGAGGCAATCAGCCCCAGCATTTT

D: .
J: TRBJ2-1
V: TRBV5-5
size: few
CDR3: CASSLVETSLTEQFF
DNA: TGTGCCAGCAGCTTGGTTGAGACTAGTCTGACTGAGCAGTTCTTC

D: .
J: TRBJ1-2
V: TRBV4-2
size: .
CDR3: CASSQAVDRSIGYTF
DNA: TGTGCCAGCAGCCAAGCCGTCGACAGGTCTATTGGCTACACCTTC

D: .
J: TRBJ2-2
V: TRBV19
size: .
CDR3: CASTQISEAGELFF
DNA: TGTGCCAGTACCCAGATCTCGGAGGCTGGGGAGCTGTTTTTT

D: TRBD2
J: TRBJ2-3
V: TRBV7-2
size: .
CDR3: CASSLGRAGPTDTQYF
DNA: TGTGCCAGCAGCTTAGGGAGAGCGGGACCCACAGATACGCAGTATTTT

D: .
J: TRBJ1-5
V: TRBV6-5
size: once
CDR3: CASGYPGNSNQPQHF
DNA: TGTGCCAGCGGTTACCCAGGGAATAGCAATCAGCCCCAGCATTTT

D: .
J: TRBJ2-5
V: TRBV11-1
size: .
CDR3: CASSFRTAETQYF
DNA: TGTGCCAGCAGCTTCCGGACAGCCGAGACCCAGTACTTC

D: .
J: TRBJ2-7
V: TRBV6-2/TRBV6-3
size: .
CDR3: CASSYSWQKSSYEQYF
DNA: TGTGCCAGCAGTTACTCATGGCAGAAAAGCTCCTACGAGCAGTACTTC

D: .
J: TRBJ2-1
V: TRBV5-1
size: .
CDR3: CASSLLASSYNEQFF
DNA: TGCGCCAGCAGCTTGTTGGCTAGCTCCTACAATGAGCAGTTCTTC

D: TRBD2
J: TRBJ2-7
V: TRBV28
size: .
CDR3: CASSSPAGGSYEQYF
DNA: TGTGCCAGCAGTTCGCCGGCGGGAGGTTCCTACGAGCAGTACTTC

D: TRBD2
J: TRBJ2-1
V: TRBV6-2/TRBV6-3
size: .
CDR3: CASSYGAGVSEQFF
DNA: TGTGCCAGCAGTTACGGGGCGGGAGTAAGTGAGCAGTTCTTC

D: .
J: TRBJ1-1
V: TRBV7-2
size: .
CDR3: CASSLKQGRTEAFF
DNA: TGTGCCAGCAGCTTAAAACAGGGTAGGACTGAAGCTTTCTTT

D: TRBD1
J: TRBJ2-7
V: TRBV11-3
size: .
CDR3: CASSRGTGTDYVEQYF
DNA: TGTGCCAGCAGCCGAGGGACAGGGACCGACTACGTGGAGCAGTACTTC

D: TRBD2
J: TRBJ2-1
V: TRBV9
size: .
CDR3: CASSSRGSAYNEQFF
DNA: TGTGCCAGCAGCTCCCGCGGGAGTGCCTACAATGAGCAGTTCTTC

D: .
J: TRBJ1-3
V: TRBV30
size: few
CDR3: CAWSAGYGNTIYF
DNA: TGTGCCTGGAGTGCAGGGTACGGAAACACCATATATTTT

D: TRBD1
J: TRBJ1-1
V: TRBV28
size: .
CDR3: CASSPRGQGSTEAFF
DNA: TGTGCCAGCAGTCCCCGTGGACAGGGATCTACTGAAGCTTTCTTT

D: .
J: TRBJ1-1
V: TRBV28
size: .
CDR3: CASSFFREGNTEAFF
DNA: TGTGCCAGCAGTTTCTTCAGGGAGGGGAACACTGAAGCTTTCTTT

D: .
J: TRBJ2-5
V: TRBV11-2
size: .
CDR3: CASSSGQETQYF
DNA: TGTGCCAGCAGCTCCGGCCAAGAGACCCAGTACTTC

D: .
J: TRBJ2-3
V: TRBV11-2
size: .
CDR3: CASSQITDTQYF
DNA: TGTGCCAGCAGCCAAATTACAGATACGCAGTATTTT

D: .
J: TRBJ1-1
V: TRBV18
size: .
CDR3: CASSGGTEEAFF
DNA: TGTGCCAGCTCGGGAGGGACGGAAGAAGCTTTCTTT

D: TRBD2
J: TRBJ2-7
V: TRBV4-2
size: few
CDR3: CASSQALAGGYEQYF
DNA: TGTGCCAGCAGCCAAGCGCTAGCGGGAGGGTACGAGCAGTACTTC

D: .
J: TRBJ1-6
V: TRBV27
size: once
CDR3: CASSLFRGGVDSPLHF
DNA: TGTGCCAGCAGTTTATTTCGGGGAGGGGTGGATTCACCCCTCCACTTT

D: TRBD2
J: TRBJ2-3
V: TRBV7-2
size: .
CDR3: CASSSGLAGTTDTQYF
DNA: TGTGCCAGCAGCTCGGGACTAGCGGGAACCACAGATACGCAGTATTTT

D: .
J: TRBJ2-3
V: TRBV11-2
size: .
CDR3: CASSLEQHTDTQYF
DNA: TGTGCCAGCAGCTTAGAGCAACACACAGATACGCAGTATTTT

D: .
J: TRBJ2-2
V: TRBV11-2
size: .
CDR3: CASSLVAGGNTGELFF
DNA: TGTGCCAGCAGCTTAGTAGCCGGGGGTAACACCGGGGAGCTGTTTTTT